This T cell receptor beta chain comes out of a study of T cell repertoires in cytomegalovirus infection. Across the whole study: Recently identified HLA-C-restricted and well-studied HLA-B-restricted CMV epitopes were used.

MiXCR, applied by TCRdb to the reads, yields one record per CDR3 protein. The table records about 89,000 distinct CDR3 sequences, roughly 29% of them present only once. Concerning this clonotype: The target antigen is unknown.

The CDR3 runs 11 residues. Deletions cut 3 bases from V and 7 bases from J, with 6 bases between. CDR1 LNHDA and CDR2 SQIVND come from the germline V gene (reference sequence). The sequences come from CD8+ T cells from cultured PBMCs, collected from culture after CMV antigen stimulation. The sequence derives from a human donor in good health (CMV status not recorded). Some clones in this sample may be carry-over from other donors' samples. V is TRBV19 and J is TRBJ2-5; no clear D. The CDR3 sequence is CASSIGTTQYF. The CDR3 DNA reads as TGTGCCAGTAGTATTGGAACGACCCAGTACTTC.